This T cell receptor (beta chain) was sequenced for a study of blood T cell repertoires in COVID-19. Study summary: The origin of the acute and convalescent COVID-19 samples was the United States, Italy and Spain. Sources were T cells, B-cell-depleted T cells, or PBMCs; the material itself was cDNA or gDNA.

The CDR3 is 13 amino acids. Trimming pared 10 bases from V and 3 bases from J, leaving 10 bases between. Germline CDR1 SGHDN, CDR2 FVKESK. Libraries were prepared by immunoSEQ multiplex PCR; TCRdb keeps only in-frame clonotypes and omits some of them. The sample lists about 370,000 clones; around 91% were seen once. The receptor was derived from a man younger than 30 with active or convalescent COVID-19. Sequencing was done on a sample of peripheral blood. The chain combines TRBV14 with TRBJ1-6; D possibly corresponds to TRBD1 (5 bases). The CDR3 here is CATKDSYNSPLHF. As DNA, the CDR3 is TGTGCCACCAAAGACAGCTATAATTCACCCCTCCACTTT. Complete variable domain (other parts from reference TRBV14 and TRBJ1-6): EAGVTQFPSHSVIEKGQTVTLRCDPISGHDNLYWYRRVMGKEIKFLLHFVKESKQDESGMPNNRFLAERTGGTYSTLKVQPAELEDSGVYFCATKDSYNSPLHFGNGTRLTVT.